This TCR beta chain was sequenced for a study of naive and memory T cell subsets. CD45RA-CD27- cells were effector memory; CD45RA+CD27- cells were EMRA. V shed 5 bases, J shed 16 bases, and the junction held 7 bases outside the gene matches. The CDR3 has 13 residues. The beta constant-region primer was an equimolar mix of two oligonucleotides covering TRBC1 and TRBC2. The ligated cDNA underwent four PCR rounds using SP2 and nested alpha and beta constant-region primers. TCRdb reanalysed the UMI-ligation and nested PCR reads using MiXCR and keeps one entry per CDR3 protein. The repertoire includes 2,600 or so distinct CDR3 sequences, around 4.9% of them detected once, and approximately 35% sits in the top ten. Overall study results and limits: Expression changes during T cell differentiation may affect RNA-based TCR counts.

This clonotype was seen repeatedly, ten times or more. Its antigen is as yet unknown. The specimen sequenced was CD4+ TEMRA cells from blood. Stated subset: effector memory re-expressing CD45RA, CD45RA+ CD27-. V gene TRBV12-3 or TRBV12-4 combines with J gene TRBJ2-1; 14 bases line up with TRBD2. This receptor was identified in a human donor in good health. The CDR3 region is CASSTGTSGRFFF. The CDR3 DNA is TGTGCCAGCAGTACCGGGACTAGCGGGAGATTTTTCTTC.